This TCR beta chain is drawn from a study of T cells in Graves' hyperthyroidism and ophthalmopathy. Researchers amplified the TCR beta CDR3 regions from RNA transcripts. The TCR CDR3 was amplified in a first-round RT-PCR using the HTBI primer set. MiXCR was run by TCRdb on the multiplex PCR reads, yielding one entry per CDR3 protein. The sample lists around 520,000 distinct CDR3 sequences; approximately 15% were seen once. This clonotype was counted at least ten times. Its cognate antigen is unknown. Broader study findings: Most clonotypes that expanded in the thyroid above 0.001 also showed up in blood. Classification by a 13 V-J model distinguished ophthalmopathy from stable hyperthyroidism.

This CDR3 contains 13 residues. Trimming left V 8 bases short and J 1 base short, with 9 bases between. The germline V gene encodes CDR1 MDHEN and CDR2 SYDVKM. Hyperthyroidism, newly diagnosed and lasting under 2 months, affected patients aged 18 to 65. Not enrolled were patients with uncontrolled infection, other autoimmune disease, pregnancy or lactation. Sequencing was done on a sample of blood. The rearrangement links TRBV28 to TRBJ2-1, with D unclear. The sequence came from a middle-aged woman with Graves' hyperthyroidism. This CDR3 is CASEVSSYNEQFF. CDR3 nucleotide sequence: TGTGCCAGCGAGGTCTCTTCCTACAATGAGCAGTTCTTC.